The clone carrying this T cell receptor beta chain was counted many times. In a library made to pick up alpha chains, this beta chain is a stray read with a size that means little. A distinct unique molecular identifier was carried by each TCR cDNA molecule. TCRdb called the 5' RACE reads again in MiXCR, with one record for every CDR3 protein. The table includes 6,900 or so distinct CDR3 sequences, roughly 4.2% detected once. This entry is derived from a study of spatial heterogeneity in lung cancer. Study information: Detected beta-chain sequences consistently exceeded alpha-chain sequences. Raw reads contained each unique TCR and UMI combination more than ten times on average.

The time point: sample taken at primary tumor resection. Frozen PBMC, nontumor lung or tumor provided whole RNA, which was sequenced unsorted. There were 75 or so donors, all of them untreated patients with early-stage non-small cell lung cancer. CDR1 and CDR2 (germline): SGHTA, FQGNSA. The CDR3 consists of 12 residues. Trimming took 5 bases from V and 0 from J, leaving 3 bases between them. This TCR derives from a female donor with early-stage non-small cell lung cancer. The specimen comprised normal lung tissue next to the tumor, sampled at surgery. The chain carries TRBV7-2 and TRBJ2-3; D is unclear. The chain's CDR3 is CASSPSTDTQYF. In nucleotides, the CDR3 is TGTGCCAGCAGCCCGAGCACAGATACGCAGTATTTT.